The clone carrying this T cell receptor beta chain has a handful of counts. Its target is not known. Incorporated into the TCR beta cDNA libraries were unique molecular identifiers, which served to reduce PCR and sequencing biases. In TCRdb, the PCR reads were re-called with MiXCR into one record per CDR3 protein. The table records about 820,000 distinct CDR3 sequences, roughly 58% of them present only once. The CDR3 is 15 amino acids. Germline-derived CDR1 and CDR2 are MGHRA and YSYEKL. V shed 2 bases and J 3 bases; nucleotides not matched to a gene: 4. This sample was taken from a study of post-analysis software for immune sequencing data. About the research overall: Relapsing-remitting, secondary progressive and progressive-relapsing forms made up the multiple sclerosis disease courses. Broader study findings: The F measure placed samples prepared in the same batch into strongly shared clusters. The five TRBV segments detected at higher frequency in patients than in controls included TRBV5-6, TRBV5-1 and TRBV20-1.

Sequencing used blood. This clonotype was sampled from a girl under 18 with multiple sclerosis. The V and J genes are TRBV4-1 and TRBJ2-7; 10 nucleotides align to TRBD2. The CDR3 nucleotides are TGCGCCAGCAGCCAAACTAGCGGGGAGGTCTACGAGCAGTACTTC. Encoded protein: CASSQTSGEVYEQYF.